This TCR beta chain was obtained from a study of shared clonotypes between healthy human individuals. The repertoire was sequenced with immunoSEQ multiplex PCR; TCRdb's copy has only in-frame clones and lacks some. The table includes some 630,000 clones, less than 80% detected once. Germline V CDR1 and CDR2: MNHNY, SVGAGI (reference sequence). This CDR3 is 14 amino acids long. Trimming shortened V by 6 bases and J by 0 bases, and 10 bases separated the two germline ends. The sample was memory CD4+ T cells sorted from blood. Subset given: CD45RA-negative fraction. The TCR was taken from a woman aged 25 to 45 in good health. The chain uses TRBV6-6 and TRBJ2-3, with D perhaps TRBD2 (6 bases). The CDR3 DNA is TGTGCCAGCAGCACAGCGGGCAGCACAGATACGCAGTATTTT. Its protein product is CASSTAGSTDTQYF.